This T cell receptor (beta chain) was captured by sequencing in a study of shared clonotypes between healthy human individuals. The study, taken as a whole, reports: Estimated richness was generally greater in naive than memory subsets.

From germline, CDR1 is ENHRY and CDR2 SYGVKD. V was clipped by 10 bases and J by 3 bases; unmatched bases: 7. This CDR3 is 15 amino acids long. Positive CCR7 selection of CD45RO-negative cells yielded the naive CD8 cells, and terminally differentiated effector memory CD45RA+ cells were excluded. The study drew all its donors from Caucasian adults living in Nashville, Tennessee. Note on this clone: What it recognizes is unknown.

When replicate PCRs were run on sorted subsets, they used 150 to 250 ng DNA, some 33,000 T cell genomes. Sequencing was performed with immunoSEQ multiplex PCR; in TCRdb, only in-frame clones are kept and a portion is missing. Of just over 2,000,000 clones listed, around 96% are singletons. The chain uses TRBV10-3 and TRBJ2-3; 13 bases match TRBD2. The sample comprised naive CD8+ T cells sorted from blood. The receptor comes from a man younger than 35 in good health. The CDR3 DNA reads TGTGCCAAAAAGACTAGCGGGAGGTGGACAGATACGCAGTATTTT. Translated, it gives CAKKTSGRWTDTQYF.